A selection of T cell receptor beta chains follows, all from one sample in a study of spatial heterogeneity in lung cancer. Each CDR3 protein gets one entry after TCRdb re-called the 5' RACE reads with MiXCR. Among around 110,000 distinct CDR3 sequences, less than 15% were seen once, and the ten largest hold about 15%. Sequencing used PBMCs, obtained at follow-up. These receptors were collected from a male donor with early-stage non-small cell lung cancer. CDR3s include the opening cysteine and the closing phenylalanine or tryptophan. Each record gives: D gene, J gene, clone size, V gene, CDR3 DNA, CDR3 protein. D genes are given only for firm matches. Only part of the rows carry a size: once, few, many, or a class if the clone is expanded.

d_call: .; j_call: TRBJ1-5; clone_size: many; v_call: TRBV5-8; cdr3_nt: TGTGCCAGCAGCCAGTCGAGGCAGGGCAATCAGCCCCAGCATTTT; cdr3_aa: CASSQSRQGNQPQHF
d_call: TRBD1; j_call: TRBJ2-5; clone_size: few; v_call: TRBV5-1; cdr3_nt: TGCGCCAGCAGCTCAGACAGGGGACCTGAGGACTGGACCAGGGAGACCCAGTACTTC; cdr3_aa: CASSSDRGPEDWTRETQYF
d_call: .; j_call: TRBJ1-4; clone_size: .; v_call: TRBV4-1; cdr3_nt: TGCGCCAGCAGCGAAAGGCAGAGTAATGAAAAACTGTTTTTT; cdr3_aa: CASSERQSNEKLFF
d_call: .; j_call: TRBJ1-1; clone_size: once; v_call: TRBV24-1; cdr3_nt: TGTGCCACCAGTGATAACACAGACCTAGAAGCTTTCTTT; cdr3_aa: CATSDNTDLEAFF
d_call: TRBD1; j_call: TRBJ2-1; clone_size: few; v_call: TRBV10-3; cdr3_nt: TGTGCCATCAGTGAGTCGGGACAGGGGTACAATGAGCAGTTCTTC; cdr3_aa: CAISESGQGYNEQFF
d_call: TRBD1; j_call: TRBJ1-5; clone_size: many; v_call: TRBV2; cdr3_nt: TGTGCCAGCAGAGGAGGGACAGGGGGTAATCAGCCCCAGCATTTT; cdr3_aa: CASRGGTGGNQPQHF
d_call: TRBD1; j_call: TRBJ2-1; clone_size: .; v_call: TRBV4-1; cdr3_nt: TGCGCCAGCAGCCAAGCTCCGGGACAGGCTTTGAATGAGCAGTTCTTC; cdr3_aa: CASSQAPGQALNEQFF
d_call: TRBD1; j_call: TRBJ1-1; clone_size: many; v_call: TRBV12-3/TRBV12-4; cdr3_nt: TGTGCCAGCAGACCCGGACAGGCCTTAGCGGAAGCTTTCTTT; cdr3_aa: CASRPGQALAEAFF
d_call: .; j_call: TRBJ1-2; clone_size: .; v_call: TRBV20-1; cdr3_nt: TGCAGTGCTAGGTTGGGGTATGGCTACACCTTC; cdr3_aa: CSARLGYGYTF
d_call: .; j_call: TRBJ2-2; clone_size: few; v_call: TRBV6-5; cdr3_nt: TGTGCCAGCAGATCACGACAGAACACCGGGGAGCTGTTTTTT; cdr3_aa: CASRSRQNTGELFF
d_call: .; j_call: TRBJ1-2; clone_size: many; v_call: TRBV2; cdr3_nt: TGTGCCAGCACCTACAGGGCTAACTATGGCTACACCTTC; cdr3_aa: CASTYRANYGYTF
d_call: TRBD2; j_call: TRBJ2-5; clone_size: many; v_call: TRBV5-1; cdr3_nt: TGCGCCAGCAGCTTGGATCCCTCGGGGGGGCCAGGGACCCAGTACTTC; cdr3_aa: CASSLDPSGGPGTQYF
d_call: TRBD2; j_call: TRBJ2-5; clone_size: few; v_call: TRBV7-2; cdr3_nt: TGTGCCAGCAGCCCGACTAGCGGGGGGGCTGGGGAGACCCAGTACTTC; cdr3_aa: CASSPTSGGAGETQYF
d_call: .; j_call: TRBJ1-5; clone_size: many; v_call: TRBV12-3/TRBV12-4; cdr3_nt: TGTGCCAGCAGTAGGACGTTGCAGGAGTGGGGCAATCAGCCCCAGCATTTT; cdr3_aa: CASSRTLQEWGNQPQHF
d_call: .; j_call: TRBJ2-2; clone_size: few; v_call: TRBV4-2; cdr3_nt: TGTGCCAGCAGCCAAGATCTTCAGGGGCGGGACACCGGGGAGCTGTTTTTT; cdr3_aa: CASSQDLQGRDTGELFF
d_call: .; j_call: TRBJ2-3; clone_size: .; v_call: TRBV5-1; cdr3_nt: TGCGCCAGCAGCTTGACAGGTCCCCCAGCGGATACGCAGTATTTT; cdr3_aa: CASSLTGPPADTQYF
d_call: .; j_call: TRBJ1-4; clone_size: .; v_call: TRBV5-1; cdr3_nt: TGCGCCAGCAGCCCGGCGGGGAGGTCGGGGGATGAAAAACTGTTTTTT; cdr3_aa: CASSPAGRSGDEKLFF